The 17 T cell receptor beta chains below all came from one sample that was sequenced in a study of T cells in Graves' hyperthyroidism and ophthalmopathy. From RNA transcripts, TCR beta CDR3 regions were amplified. HTBI primers were used for first-round RT-PCR of the TCR CDR3. Each CDR3 protein is one row after TCRdb ran MiXCR on the multiplex PCR reads. The sample consists of hundreds of thousands of distinct CDR3 sequences, about 15% of them appearing once. The sample comprised blood. The receptors shown here come from a woman in her thirties or forties with Graves' ophthalmopathy.

The sample holds many counts of this clonotype. A much larger clone sits a single nucleotide away, making a read error possible. The chain uses TRBV7-6 and TRBJ2-7; 11 bases are a match to TRBD1. From germline, CDR1 is SGHVS and CDR2 FNYEAQ. The CDR3 covers 15 residues. Germline trimming cut 6 bases from V and 0 bases from J; bases unmatched to any gene: 4. The chain's CDR3 is CASRPGTGGSYEQYF. In DNA form, the CDR3 reads TGTGCCAGCAGACCAGGGACAGGGGGCTCCTACGAGCAGTACTTC.

This clonotype came up many times. V is TRBV4-1 and J is TRBJ1-2, with 7 bases aligning to TRBD1. Germline V CDR1 and CDR2: MGHRA, YSYEKL. V gave up 4 bases and J gave up 4 bases; unmatched junction bases: 9. The CDR3 consists of 15 residues. The DNA of the CDR3 is TGCGCCAGCAGCCCCCAGGGGGGACATCTCTATGGCTACACCTTC. Translating gives CASSPQGGHLYGYTF.

In its sample, this clonotype was seen many times. V and J are TRBV5-1 and TRBJ1-2; 10 bases align to TRBD1. CDR1 SGHRS and CDR2 YFSETQ come from the germline V gene. V lost 1 base, J lost 1 base, and 4 bases stayed unmatched. CDR3 size: 16 residues. CDR3 nucleotide sequence: TGCGCCAGCAGCTTGTCGGGGACAGGGGTTAACTATGGCTACACCTTC. Protein: CASSLSGTGVNYGYTF.

There are many counts of this clonotype. J is TRBJ2-4 and V is TRBV6-1; D might be TRBD2 (6 bases). This CDR3 comprises 13 residues. V lost 5 bases, J lost 10 bases, and 15 bases lay in between. CDR1 MNHNS and CDR2 SASEGT come from the germline V gene. The CDR3 region is CASSQTSLGIQYF. As DNA, the CDR3 is TGTGCCAGCAGTCAAACTAGCCTGGGGATTCAGTACTTC.

The chain uses TRBV3-1 and TRBJ1-6; D possibly corresponds to TRBD1 (5 bases). V shed 10 bases and J shed 7 bases, with 14 bases lying between them. The CDR3 has 13 amino acids. Per the germline V gene, CDR1 is LGHDT and CDR2 is YNNKEL (reference sequence). The CDR3, as DNA: TGTGCCACCGGGGGACCGACGAATTCACCCCTCCACTTT. It translates to CATGGPTNSPLHF.

This clonotype was counted ten times or more. One end of the junction is discordant with germline, which a read error may explain. This chain uses TRBV7-9 with TRBJ2-5; 11 bases match TRBD2. Germline V gene lookup returns CDR1 SEHNR and CDR2 FQNEAQ (reference sequence). CDR3 size: 13 residues. Here the CDR3 reads CASNLAGGRTQYF. The CDR3 DNA reads as TGTGCCAGCAACTTAGCGGGAGGGAGGACCCAGTACTTC.

V and J are TRBV29-1 and TRBJ1-1; 9 nucleotides line up with TRBD1. Germline V gene data show CDR1 as SQVTM and CDR2 as ANQGSEA. The ends lost 5 bases at V and 5 bases at J; junction bases unmatched: 6. This CDR3 has 13 residues. The CDR3 region has the DNA TGCAGCGTTTGGACAGGGGAAACGACTGAAGCTTTCTTT. Protein sequence: CSVWTGETTEAFF.

This clonotype was picked up many times. This chain uses TRBV9 with TRBJ2-7; D gene uncertain. Per the germline V gene, CDR1 is SGDLS and CDR2 is YYNGEE. Trimming removed 4 bases from V and 3 bases from J, with 14 bases in between. The CDR3 runs to 14 residues. The CDR3 is CASSPYLQSYEQYF. As DNA, the CDR3 is TGTGCCAGCAGCCCATACCTACAAAGCTACGAGCAGTACTTC. Drawing the rest from reference TRBV9 and TRBJ2-7, the complete variable domain is DSGVTQTPKHLITATGQRVTLRCSPRSGDLSVYWYQQSLDQGLQFLIQYYNGEERAKGNILERFSAQQFPDLHSELNLSSLELGDSALYFCASSPYLQSYEQYFGPGTRLTVT.

This clonotype turned up a few times. One junction end does not reproduce the germline sequence, and a read error may be involved. The rearrangement links TRBV19 to TRBJ1-2; no clear D. The CDR3 sequence is 15 residues long. Germline assignment: CDR1 LNHDA and CDR2 SQIVND (reference sequence). As DNA, the CDR3 is TGTGCCAGTAGCTCTCGCTGGGCCATAGACTACGGCTACACCTTC. Translated: CASSSRWAIDYGYTF.

This clonotype was counted at least ten times. This sequence joins TRBV6-2 or TRBV6-3 and TRBJ2-7; D could derive from TRBD1 or TRBD2 (5 bases each). CDR1 and CDR2 from the germline V gene are MNHEY and SVGEGT. V was shortened by 2 bases and J by 0 bases, with 14 bases between the two germline ends. The CDR3 sequence is 16 residues long. Here the CDR3 reads CASSYGAGKSSYEQYF. The DNA of the CDR3 is TGTGCCAGCAGTTACGGGGCGGGCAAGAGCTCCTACGAGCAGTACTTC.

The table lists this clonotype with many counts. V is TRBV7-2 and J is TRBJ2-5; D gene uncertain. Between the trimmed V and J ends, which lost 4 bases and 1 base, there was a span of 4 bases. Germline V CDR1 and CDR2: SGHTA, FQGNSA. The CDR3 consists of 12 residues. As DNA, the CDR3 is TGTGCCAGCAGCTCGTTCCAAGAGACCCAGTACTTC. It is translated as CASSSFQETQYF.

Ten or more counts support this clonotype. The chain recombines TRBV24-1 with TRBJ2-5; the D gene could be TRBD1 or TRBD2 (9 bases each). There are 17 residues in the CDR3. Germline V lookup: CDR1 KGHDR, CDR2 SFDVKD. Trimming took 5 bases from V and 0 from J, leaving 18 bases between them. The CDR3 reads CATSAPSGTGNQETQYF. The CDR3 DNA reads TGTGCCACCAGTGCCCCTAGCGGGACAGGGAACCAAGAGACCCAGTACTTC.

This clonotype was picked up many times. The CDR3 coding sequence is TGTGCCAGTAGTAGGGGCCTCCAGCTGAAAACCGGGGAGCTGTTTTTT. Translating it yields CASSRGLQLKTGELFF. The gene calls are TRBV19 and TRBJ2-2, with D tentatively TRBD1 (5 bases). The CDR3 is 16 amino acids. V lost 4 bases, J lost 5 bases, and 17 bases lay in between. Germline V gives CDR1 LNHDA, CDR2 SQIVND (reference sequence). The whole variable domain, remainder taken from reference TRBV19 and TRBJ2-2, is DGGITQSPKYLFRKEGQNVTLSCEQNLNHDAMYWYRQDPGQGLRLIYYSQIVNDFQKGDIAEGYSVSREKKESFPLTVTSAQKNPTAFYLCASSRGLQLKTGELFFGEGSRLTVL.

V usage is TRBV12-3 or TRBV12-4 and J usage is TRBJ2-2; 9 bases line up with TRBD1. The CDR3 consists of 16 residues. Unmatched junction bases numbered 11, after V lost 6 bases and J lost 6 bases. The CDR3 DNA reads as TGTGCCAGCAGCAATAACAGGGGGCGGATATCCGGGGAGCTGTTTTTT. Translating it yields CASSNNRGRISGELFF.

This clonotype was detected ten times or more. The chain employs TRBV2 and TRBJ2-2; possibly TRBD1 or TRBD2 for D (5 bases each). Trimming took off 9 bases at V and 3 bases at J, with 11 bases between the two ends. The CDR3 runs 13 residues. Per germline, CDR1 SNHLY and CDR2 FYNNEI. CDR3 loop: CASEGTDTGELFF. The CDR3 DNA follows: TGTGCCAGTGAGGGGACGGACACCGGGGAGCTGTTTTTT. Drawing the rest from reference TRBV2 and TRBJ2-2, the complete variable domain is EPEVTQTPSHQVTQMGQEVILRCVPISNHLYFYWYRQILGQKVEFLVSFYNNEISEKSEIFDDQFSVERPDGSNFTLKIRSTKLEDSAMYFCASEGTDTGELFFGEGSRLTVL.

At least ten counts were recorded for this clonotype. V gene TRBV6-5 combines with J gene TRBJ2-1, with TRBD2 matching over 8 bases. Germline CDR1 MNHEY, CDR2 SVGAGI. CDR3 length: 17 residues. V lost 0 bases and J lost 7; bases outside the gene matches: 11. The CDR3 protein is CASSYSTGAGVGNEQFF. In nucleotides, the CDR3 is TGTGCCAGCAGTTACTCGACCGGAGCGGGAGTGGGGAATGAGCAGTTCTTC.

This clonotype was recorded once. This may be a read error, as it is one base from a much larger clone. The genes are TRBV7-3 and TRBJ2-1; possibly TRBD2 for D (6 bases). This CDR3 has 15 amino acids. In germline, CDR1 is SGHTA, CDR2 FQGTGA. Deletions cut 1 base from V and 6 bases from J, with 13 bases between. The DNA of the CDR3 is TGTGCCAGCAGCTTAAATCTGGGACTGGGCAATGAGCAGTTCTTC. Translating gives CASSLNLGLGNEQFF.